What follows are 30 T cell receptor beta chains derived from one specimen sequenced in a study of OX40 agonist ivuxolimab in advanced cancers. Some clones are missing from TCRdb's copy, which holds only in-frame ones; the method was immunoSEQ multiplex PCR. The sample shows roughly 70,000 clones, 80% to 90% of them seen only once. The source was CD4+ or CD8+ T cells sorted from blood, collected in a trial of the OX40 agonist ivuxolimab. The origin of the receptors is an adult with an advanced solid tumor such as melanoma, head and neck, liver or kidney cancer.

The chain combines TRBV10-3 with TRBJ2-3; 9 bases fit TRBD2. In germline, CDR1 is ENHRY, CDR2 SYGVKD. V lost 6 bases and J lost 7; bases outside the gene matches: 5. The length of the CDR3 is 13 residues. As DNA, the CDR3 is TGTGCCATCAGCCAGACTAGCGGCTATACGCAGTATTTT. This sequence encodes CAISQTSGYTQYF.

V is TRBV19 and J is TRBJ1-5; 12 bases line up with TRBD1. Germline values: CDR1 LNHDA, CDR2 SQIVND (reference sequence). The CDR3 has 15 amino acids. V lost 4 bases to trimming and J lost 6 bases; unmatched junction nucleotides: 4. The CDR3 DNA is TGTGCCAGTAGTAAAGGGACAGGGGGCCTTCAGCCCCAGCATTTT. Translating gives CASSKGTGGLQPQHF.

This chain links TRBV5-1 with TRBJ1-1; tentative D call: TRBD1 (5 bases). V was pared by 2 bases and J by 6 bases, with 14 bases between. The CDR3 is 14 residues long. Germline CDR1 SGHRS, CDR2 YFSETQ. The CDR3 sequence: CASSLQDSVSEAFF. The DNA of the CDR3 is TGCGCCAGCAGCTTACAGGATTCGGTTTCTGAAGCTTTCTTT. Looking up the rest from reference TRBV5-1 and TRBJ1-1 gives the full variable domain: KAGVTQTPRYLIKTRGQQVTLSCSPISGHRSVSWYQQTPGQGLQFLFEYFSETQRNKGNFPGRFSGRQFSNSRSEMNVSTLELGDSALYLCASSLQDSVSEAFFGQGTRLTVV.

The rearrangement joins TRBV10-3 to TRBJ2-7, with TRBD2 as a possible D gene (6 bases). The V end lost 3 bases, the J end lost 2 bases, and 11 bases lay between the germline ends. CDR1 ENHRY and CDR2 SYGVKD come from the germline V gene. The CDR3 runs to 14 residues. The CDR3 bases are TGTGCCATCAGTGAAGCCGGCGGGGCCTACGAGCAGTACTTC. Protein product: CAISEAGGAYEQYF.

CDR3 protein: CSVGPRKSEQFF. The CDR3 nucleotides are TGCAGCGTTGGACCAAGAAAGAGTGAGCAGTTCTTC. This chain connects TRBV29-1 to TRBJ2-1; D gene ambiguous. Between the trimmed V and J ends, which lost 4 bases and 9 bases, there was a span of 13 bases. The germline V gene has CDR1 SQVTM and CDR2 ANQGSEA. The CDR3 extends over 12 amino acids.

The gene calls are TRBV2 and TRBJ1-2; D ambiguous. The CDR3 has 11 amino acids. Trimming shortened V by 3 bases and J by 3 bases, and 2 bases separated the two germline ends. Germline V lookup: CDR1 SNHLY, CDR2 FYNNEI. The CDR3 nucleotides are TGTGCCAGCAGTGATGACTATGGCTACACCTTC. It encodes CASSDDYGYTF.

The chain has TRBV5-5 and TRBJ1-2; TRBD1 aligns across 7 bases. This CDR3 region has 14 residues. The germline gives CDR1 SGHKS, CDR2 YYEKEE (reference sequence). The J segment lost 2 bases and the V segment lost 4 bases, leaving 5 bases of the junction unmatched. The CDR3 region has the DNA TGTGCCAGCAGCGACGGGACAGCCAACTATGGCTACACCTTC. It specifies CASSDGTANYGYTF.

This clone appeared once. V usage is TRBV18 and J usage is TRBJ1-4, with D perhaps matching TRBD1 (5 bases). V lost 3 bases, J lost 5 bases, and 13 bases lay in between. Per the germline V gene, CDR1 is KGHSH and CDR2 is LQKENI. This CDR3 is 15 amino acids long. This CDR3 reads CASSPQSGGNEKLFF. CDR3 bases: TGTGCCAGCTCACCGCAAAGCGGGGGAAATGAAAAACTGTTTTTT.

The V gene is TRBV7-9, the J gene TRBJ1-1; D not resolved. V lost 6 bases to trimming and J lost 0 bases, with 8 bases between them. CDR3 length equals 13 residues. Germline V gene sequence: CDR1 SEHNR, CDR2 FQNEAQ (reference sequence). The CDR3 DNA sequence: TGTGCCAGCAGTCGCGGGGTGAACACTGAAGCTTTCTTT. Translated: CASSRGVNTEAFF.

The chain combines TRBV7-2 with TRBJ1-3; the D is unclear. The CDR3 loop spans 14 amino acids. V dropped 4 bases and J dropped 3 bases, with 10 bases sitting between them. Germline V gives CDR1 SGHTA, CDR2 FQGNSA. CDR3 sequence reads: CASSYRAVGNTIYF. The CDR3 coding sequence is TGTGCCAGCAGCTACCGTGCCGTTGGAAACACCATATATTTT.

The J gene is TRBJ2-7, the V gene TRBV20-1; the D gene is possibly TRBD1 (6 bases). Germline V CDR1 and CDR2: DFQATT, SNEGSKA (reference sequence). V dropped 1 base and J dropped 7 bases, with 8 bases sitting between them. There are 11 residues in the CDR3. Here the CDR3 DNA reads TGCAGTGCTAGAGTTCAGGGGGAGCAGTACTTC. Translated, it gives CSARVQGEQYF.

This clone was counted once. V is TRBV18 and J is TRBJ1-2; weak D call: TRBD1 (5 bases). Between the trimmed V and J ends, which lost 3 bases and 3 bases, there was a span of 11 bases. The CDR3 totals 14 residues. Germline V lookup: CDR1 KGHSH, CDR2 LQKENI. For the CDR3, the DNA is TGTGCCAGCTCACCTGGCAGGGAGGACTATGGCTACACCTTC. The encoded protein is CASSPGREDYGYTF.

This chain uses TRBV6-6 with TRBJ2-7; a weak D match, TRBD1 (5 bases). Trimming removed 0 bases from V and 5 bases from J, with 14 bases in between. This CDR3 has 15 residues. From germline, CDR1 is MNHNY and CDR2 SVGAGI (reference sequence). The CDR3 is CASSYSPTVSNEQYF. CDR3 bases: TGTGCCAGCAGTTACTCCCCGACAGTGAGCAACGAGCAGTACTTC.

This clone appeared once. Mismatch with germline at one junction end may stem from a read error. The sample carries other DNA sequences with the same CDR3. The rearrangement links TRBV7-2 to TRBJ2-7; 16 bases map to TRBD2. The CDR3 runs 17 residues. Germline V gene data show CDR1 as SGHTA and CDR2 as FQGNSA. CDR3: CASSPGLAGGLQAERYF. The CDR3, as DNA: TGCGCCAGCAGCCCGGGACTAGCGGGGGGGCTTCAGGCCGAGCGGTACTTC.

The rearrangement joins TRBV10-3 to TRBJ2-5, with 7 bases lining up with TRBD2. This CDR3 is built from 12 residues. Trimming at V came to 11 bases and at J to 0 bases, leaving 3 bases not matched to a gene. Germline V gives CDR1 ENHRY, CDR2 SYGVKD. The CDR3 protein is CAARGDQETQYF. The CDR3 DNA reads TGTGCCGCCCGGGGGGACCAAGAGACCCAGTACTTC.

V gene TRBV7-2 combines with J gene TRBJ2-7; TRBD1 matches at 7 bases. Trimming removed 6 bases from V and 0 bases from J; junction bases left unmatched: 8. CDR1 is SGHTA, CDR2 FQGNSA, per germline. The CDR3 is made up of 15 amino acids. The CDR3 sequence: CASSTTGVNSYEQYF. The CDR3 coding sequence is TGTGCCAGCAGTACCACAGGGGTGAACTCCTACGAGCAGTACTTC.

The chain carries TRBV15 and TRBJ1-2; D unclear. Germline V gene data show CDR1 as LNHNV and CDR2 as YYDKDF (reference sequence). The CDR3 covers 14 residues. V gave up 8 bases and J gave up 3 bases, with 16 bases separating them. The CDR3 DNA sequence: TGTGCCACCGGGCAGCCAAAGGGCGACTATGGCTACACCTTC. Translating it yields CATGQPKGDYGYTF. Supplemented by reference TRBV15 and TRBJ1-2, the full variable domain reads DAMVIQNPRYQVTQFGKPVTLSCSQTLNHNVMYWYQQKSSQAPKLLFHYYDKDFNNEADTPDNFQSRRPNTSFCFLDIRSPGLGDTAMYLCATGQPKGDYGYTFGSGTRLTVV.

This clone was seen just once. The V gene is TRBV2, the J gene TRBJ1-5; the D is unclear. CDR3 length equals 15 residues. With 3 bases removed from V and 7 bases from J, the gap between germline ends came to 16 bases. Germline V lookup: CDR1 SNHLY, CDR2 FYNNEI. This chain's CDR3 is CASSERRPGNQPQHF. CDR3 DNA sequence: TGTGCCAGCAGTGAGCGACGGCCGGGAAACCAGCCCCAGCATTTT.

V is TRBV9 and J is TRBJ1-1; a possible D gene is TRBD1 (6 bases). The CDR3 contains 14 residues. Germline loops: CDR1 SGDLS, CDR2 YYNGEE. V lost 3 bases, J lost 3 bases, and 12 bases lay in between. The CDR3 DNA reads TGTGCCAGCAGCGCGACAGGCAGGGACACTGAAGCTTTCTTT. It codes for CASSATGRDTEAFF.

Comments on this clone: The same CDR3 also results from other DNA sequences found in this sample. The chain recombines TRBV2 with TRBJ1-1, with a possible D match to TRBD1 (6 bases). The CDR3 is 12 residues long. The germline V and J ends were trimmed by 11 bases and 5 bases, with 15 bases remaining between them. Looked up from germline, CDR1 is SNHLY and CDR2 is FYNNEI. DNA of the CDR3: TGTGCCGGTCGGGGGGCGGGAACTGAAGCTTTCTTT. Translating gives CAGRGAGTEAFF.

The chain is built from TRBV6-5 and TRBJ1-4; 7 nucleotides line up with TRBD1. The V gene's germline CDR1 is MNHEY and CDR2 SVGAGI. With 7 bases clipped from V and 7 bases from J, the junction kept 12 bases outside the gene matches. The CDR3 extends over 15 amino acids. The CDR3 nucleotides read TGTGCCAGCAATCGCCGGGACAGCCTTGGTGAAAAACTGTTTTTT. Protein sequence: CASNRRDSLGEKLFF.

The chain has TRBV28 and TRBJ1-2, with no clear D. The CDR3 is 13 residues long. CDR1 is MDHEN and CDR2 is SYDVKM in the germline V gene. The ends were cut back, 3 bases at V and 7 bases at J, with 12 bases in the middle. The CDR3 nucleotides are TGTGCCAGCAGTTTGACCGAGCCTCCTGGCTACACCTTC. Translated, it gives CASSLTEPPGYTF.

The J gene is TRBJ1-5, the V gene TRBV15, with a weak D call TRBD1 (5 bases). V was pared by 4 bases and J by 5 bases, with 9 bases between. The CDR3 sequence is 13 residues long. Per germline, CDR1 LNHNV and CDR2 YYDKDF (reference sequence). CDR3 residues: CATSTQEDQPQHF. The CDR3 DNA follows: TGTGCCACCAGCACACAGGAAGATCAGCCCCAGCATTTT.

CDR3 sequence: CASSYGGGRPQHF. Here the CDR3 DNA reads TGTGCCAGCAGTTACGGGGGGGGCCGGCCCCAGCATTTT. The chain joins TRBV6-5 to TRBJ1-5; tentative D call: TRBD1 (6 bases). This CDR3 region has 13 residues. Trimming pared 2 bases from V and 9 bases from J, leaving 11 bases between. Germline loops: CDR1 MNHEY, CDR2 SVGAGI.

The J gene is TRBJ2-7, the V gene TRBV15; no clear D. Germline-derived CDR1 and CDR2 are LNHNV and YYDKDF (reference sequence). V was trimmed by 3 bases and J by 2 bases, leaving 14 bases between them. The CDR3 length is 15 residues. CDR3 amino acids: CATSRVRRGAYEQYF. As DNA, the CDR3 is TGTGCCACCAGCAGGGTACGAAGAGGCGCCTACGAGCAGTACTTC.

This clone was seen a single time. The chain has TRBV6-6 and TRBJ1-3, with a weak D call TRBD1 (5 bases). V gave up 2 bases and J gave up 4 bases, with 12 bases separating them. The CDR3 is 15 residues long. In germline, CDR1 is MNHNY, CDR2 SVGAGI (reference sequence). Here the CDR3 reads CASSYKGLDGNTIYF. The CDR3 DNA reads as TGTGCCAGCAGTTACAAGGGACTCGACGGAAACACCATATATTTT.

This rearrangement joins TRBV4-2 to TRBJ2-3, with TRBD1 matching 10 bases. The CDR3 loop spans 18 amino acids. The V and J ends lost 1 base and 5 bases, in that order; junction bases with no gene match: 12. CDR1 is LGHNA and CDR2 is YNFKEQ in the germline V gene. The DNA of the CDR3 is TGTGCCAGCAGCCAAGTTTTTCGACCCGGGACAGGGGAAGATACGCAGTATTTT. It is translated as CASSQVFRPGTGEDTQYF.

V gene TRBV28 combines with J gene TRBJ2-2, with 9 bases fitting TRBD1. The V and J ends lost 5 bases and 7 bases, in that order; junction bases with no gene match: 5. The CDR3 runs 14 residues. The germline V gene has CDR1 MDHEN and CDR2 SYDVKM. This CDR3 reads CASSRQGDGGELFF. DNA for the CDR3: TGTGCCAGCAGTCGACAGGGGGATGGCGGGGAGCTGTTTTTT.

The chain employs TRBV7-9 and TRBJ1-5, with D tentatively TRBD1 (6 bases). V dropped 5 bases and J dropped 3 bases, with 11 bases sitting between them. Germline CDR1 and CDR2: SEHNR and FQNEAQ (reference sequence). The CDR3 totals 14 residues. The CDR3: CASSVQGVNQPQHF. The CDR3 DNA sequence: TGTGCCAGCAGCGTACAGGGTGTCAATCAGCCCCAGCATTTT.

DNA for the CDR3: TGTGCCAGCAGCTTAAGGGGCCTCACAGATACGCAGTATTTT. Protein product: CASSLRGLTDTQYF. The J gene is TRBJ2-3, the V gene TRBV7-2; possibly TRBD1 for D (5 bases). This CDR3 is 14 amino acids long. Deletions cut 2 bases from V and 2 bases from J, with 8 bases between. The germline CDR1 and CDR2 sequences are SGHTA and FQGNSA.